Listed here are 14 T cell receptor beta chains from one sample, sequenced in a study of blood T cell repertoires in COVID-19. Some clones are missing from TCRdb's copy, which holds only in-frame ones; the method was immunoSEQ multiplex PCR. The profile shows roughly 340,000 clones, 75% to 90% of them singletons. Sequencing used peripheral blood. The receptors shown here come from a woman in her fifties or sixties with COVID-19, enrolled during active disease.

The chain joins TRBV7-3 to TRBJ1-2; 9 bases fit TRBD1. Looked up from germline, CDR1 is SGHTA and CDR2 is FQGTGA. V was clipped by 1 base and J by 4 bases; unmatched bases: 7. The CDR3 length is 16 residues. Here the CDR3 reads CASSLSGGTGPYGYTF. In DNA form, the CDR3 reads TGTGCCAGCAGCTTAAGTGGCGGGACAGGGCCCTATGGCTACACCTTC.

In its sample, this clone was seen once. The chain employs TRBV7-2 and TRBJ1-2; D is undetermined. Germline CDR1 and CDR2: SGHTA and FQGNSA. This CDR3 has 16 amino acids. Trimming removed 1 base at V and 4 bases at J, with 16 bases between. The CDR3 sequence is CASSLEGPIGSYGYTF. The CDR3 DNA follows: TGTGCCAGCAGCTTAGAAGGCCCGATCGGGTCCTATGGCTACACCTTC.

The V and J genes are TRBV30 and TRBJ1-3, with a tentative D call TRBD1 (5 bases). V lost 4 bases, J lost 0 bases, and 10 bases lay in between. Germline V gene data show CDR1 as GTSNPN and CDR2 as SVGIG (reference sequence). CDR3 length: 14 residues. This CDR3 reads CAWNEGHSGNTIYF. DNA of the CDR3: TGTGCCTGGAATGAAGGACACTCTGGAAACACCATATATTTT. The entire variable domain, with the rest obtained from reference TRBV30 and TRBJ1-3, is as follows: SQTIHQWPATLVQPVGSPLSLECTVEGTSNPNLYWYRQAAGRGLQLLFYSVGIGQISSEVPQNLSASRPQDRQFILSSKKLLLSDSGFYLCAWNEGHSGNTIYFGEGSWLTVV.

This clone was recorded once. The chain couples TRBV10-3 to TRBJ2-7; 8 bases map to TRBD2. This CDR3 contains 14 residues. Germline CDR1 ENHRY, CDR2 SYGVKD. Germline trimming cut 4 bases from V and 0 bases from J; bases unmatched to any gene: 2. The CDR3: CAISGRGDSYEQYF. DNA for the CDR3: TGTGCCATCAGTGGGCGGGGGGACTCCTACGAGCAGTACTTC.

This chain links TRBV29-1 with TRBJ1-1, with D possibly matching TRBD1 (5 bases). Germline assignment: CDR1 SQVTM and CDR2 ANQGSEA. Trimming stripped 8 bases from V and 4 bases from J, with 11 bases between. This CDR3 has 11 residues. CDR3 coding DNA: TGCAGCTTTTCCAGGGTCACTGAAGCTTTCTTT. Encoded protein: CSFSRVTEAFF.

V and J are TRBV29-1 and TRBJ2-1; unclear D gene. Germline V lookup: CDR1 SQVTM, CDR2 ANQGSEA. Trimming shortened V by 5 bases and J by 6 bases, and 5 bases separated the two germline ends. The CDR3 has 10 amino acids. The CDR3 nucleotides are TGCAGCGTTATTCGCAATGAGCAGTTCTTC. It translates to CSVIRNEQFF.

This clone appeared once. V and J are TRBV6-1 and TRBJ1-2; possible D gene TRBD1, 5 bases. The CDR3 extends over 14 amino acids. Germline-derived CDR1 and CDR2 are MNHNS and SASEGT. Trimming stripped 0 bases from V and 4 bases from J, with 9 bases between. CDR3 protein: CASSEAQGGYGYTF. CDR3 bases: TGTGCCAGCAGTGAAGCCCAGGGCGGCTATGGCTACACCTTC.

The rearrangement joins TRBV5-1 to TRBJ2-2; D is unresolved. The germline CDR1 and CDR2 sequences are SGHRS and YFSETQ. This CDR3 contains 12 residues. V was trimmed by 4 bases and J by 3 bases, leaving 4 bases between them. As DNA, the CDR3 is TGCGCCAGCAGCCGAGACACCGGGGAGCTGTTTTTT. Translating it yields CASSRDTGELFF.

The CDR3 is CASSEGGRRYEKLFF. The DNA of the CDR3 is TGTGCCAGCAGTGAAGGGGGGAGGCGGTATGAAAAACTGTTTTTT. The rearrangement joins TRBV2 to TRBJ1-4; weak D call: TRBD1 (5 bases). This CDR3 is 15 amino acids long. Trimming removed 1 base at V and 6 bases at J, with 12 bases between. Germline V gives CDR1 SNHLY, CDR2 FYNNEI. Complete variable domain (other parts from reference TRBV2 and TRBJ1-4): EPEVTQTPSHQVTQMGQEVILRCVPISNHLYFYWYRQILGQKVEFLVSFYNNEISEKSEIFDDQFSVERPDGSNFTLKIRSTKLEDSAMYFCASSEGGRRYEKLFFGSGTQLSVL.

The CDR3 DNA reads as TGTGCCAGCAGCGCAGGAGACAGCGGGGGCACCTACGAGCAGTACTTC. As protein: CASSAGDSGGTYEQYF. V usage is TRBV5-4 and J usage is TRBJ2-7, with 8 nucleotides matching TRBD2. The CDR3 covers 16 residues. Germline-derived CDR1 and CDR2 are SGHNT and YYREEE (reference sequence). V gave up 4 bases and J gave up 2 bases; unmatched junction bases: 11.

The chain employs TRBV5-1 and TRBJ1-1, with 9 positions matching TRBD1. CDR3 length: 20 amino acids. V was pared by 0 bases and J by 1 base, with 16 bases of the junction left unmatched. Germline V CDR1 and CDR2: SGHRS, YFSETQ. CDR3 protein: CASSLGDRVDAFLWNTEAFF. CDR3 nucleotides: TGCGCCAGCAGCTTGGGGGACAGGGTTGACGCGTTCCTTTGGAACACTGAAGCTTTCTTT.

V usage is TRBV4-1 and J usage is TRBJ2-7; D not resolved. CDR1 and CDR2 (germline): MGHRA, YSYEKL. The CDR3 runs 16 residues. The V gene lost 1 base and the J gene lost 1 base, with 14 bases spanning the gap. The CDR3 sequence: CASSQVTRKKSYEQYF. The CDR3 coding sequence is TGCGCCAGCAGCCAAGTGACACGAAAAAAGTCCTACGAGCAGTACTTC.

This clone was seen more than once but under ten times. This rearrangement joins TRBV18 to TRBJ1-1; 7 bases agree with TRBD1. The germline V gene encodes CDR1 KGHSH and CDR2 LQKENI. The junction had 3 bases not matched to a gene; V was cut back by 4 bases and J by 1 base. This CDR3 has 14 residues. This CDR3 is CASSLGQPNTEAFF. CDR3 DNA sequence: TGTGCCAGCTCACTGGGACAGCCGAACACTGAAGCTTTCTTT.

This clone was recorded only once. This chain connects TRBV7-2 to TRBJ2-7, with 11 bases that match TRBD1. Germline loops: CDR1 SGHTA, CDR2 FQGNSA. The CDR3 is made up of 16 amino acids. J gave up 2 bases and V 5 bases, and 8 bases lay outside the gene matches. The CDR3 is CASSKSGTGGPYEQYF. In DNA form, the CDR3 reads TGTGCCAGCAGCAAATCCGGGACAGGGGGACCCTACGAGCAGTACTTC.